The present T cell receptor beta chain was sequenced within a study of identifying expanded T cells in peripheral blood. TCRdb's copy holds only in-frame clones and misses some; the assay was immunoSEQ multiplex PCR. Of about 94,000 clones in the sample, roughly 88% were seen once. This CDR3 has 14 residues. The germline V gene has CDR1 PRHDT and CDR2 FYEKMQ (reference sequence). V lost 2 bases and J 6 bases, leaving 13 bases between the germline ends. Sequencing was performed on blood. The chain links TRBV13 to TRBJ1-1, with no clear D. The sequence was obtained from a person aged 18 to 69 in good health. DNA for the CDR3: TGTGCCAGCAGCTTAAAGGGATTCGCCGCTGAAGCTTTCTTT. It translates to CASSLKGFAAEAFF.